These 30 T cell receptor beta chains originate from one sample sequenced in a study of blood T cell repertoires in COVID-19. Data came from immunoSEQ multiplex PCR; TCRdb stores just in-frame clones and leaves some out. This sample yields approximately 240,000 clones, of which about four fifths are seen a single time; about 1.3% belongs to the top ten. The material sequenced was PBMCs or T cells enriched from blood (not recorded which). The source of these receptors is a woman in her 40s with acute COVID-19.

This clone was seen once. The chain recombines TRBV18 with TRBJ2-1, with D maybe TRBD2 (6 bases). The CDR3 totals 15 residues. V lost 0 bases and J 8 bases, leaving 14 bases between the germline ends. Germline CDR1 KGHSH, CDR2 LQKENI. Written as DNA, the CDR3 is TGTGCCAGCTCACCACCGGGAGACTGGGAGGATGAGCAGTTCTTC. It translates to CASSPPGDWEDEQFF.

The CDR3, as DNA: TGCAGCGTTGTATTAGGGGCCAATCAGCCCCAGCATTTT. This codes for CSVVLGANQPQHF. This chain links TRBV29-1 with TRBJ1-5, with a possible D match to TRBD1 (5 bases). This CDR3 region has 13 residues. V gave up 4 bases and J gave up 3 bases, with 10 bases separating them. Germline CDR1 is SQVTM and CDR2 is ANQGSEA.

The chain links TRBV11-2 to TRBJ1-2, with TRBD1 identical over 7 bases. V lost 1 base to trimming and J lost 2 bases; unmatched junction nucleotides: 4. The V gene's germline CDR1 is SGHAT and CDR2 FQNNGV. The CDR3 is 15 amino acids. CDR3 bases: TGTGCCAGCAGCTTAGGACAGGGAGCCAACTATGGCTACACCTTC. Translating it yields CASSLGQGANYGYTF.

This clone is a singleton in its sample. The chain has TRBV2 and TRBJ1-6; D is ambiguous. This CDR3 spans 13 amino acids. Looked up from germline, CDR1 is SNHLY and CDR2 is FYNNEI. The germline V and J ends were trimmed by 8 bases and 0 bases, with 5 bases remaining between them. The CDR3 bases are TGTGCCAGCGGGAGCTCCTATAATTCACCCCTCCACTTT. This gives the protein CASGSSYNSPLHF.

The chain carries TRBV28 and TRBJ1-2, with a weak D call TRBD1 (6 bases). CDR3 length equals 14 residues. CDR1 and CDR2 from the germline V gene are MDHEN and SYDVKM. V was cut by 7 bases and J by 4 bases, with 16 bases left in between. CDR3 nucleotide sequence: TGTGCCAGCACCCCCTACAGGGTTGGCTATGGCTACACCTTC. Protein: CASTPYRVGYGYTF.

V is TRBV29-1 and J is TRBJ1-4, with D unresolved. V was clipped by 4 bases and J by 8 bases, with 14 bases between them. Germline V gene data show CDR1 as SQVTM and CDR2 as ANQGSEA. The CDR3 has 13 residues. The CDR3 loop is CSVGGTRAEKLFF. The CDR3 nucleotides are TGCAGCGTTGGAGGCACCCGCGCCGAAAAACTGTTTTTT. Based on the CDR3 plus reference TRBV29-1 and TRBJ1-4, the full variable domain is SAVISQKPSRDICQRGTSLTIQCQVDSQVTMMFWYRQQPGQSLTLIATANQGSEATYESGFVIDKFPISRPNLTFSTLTVSNMSPEDSSIYLCSVGGTRAEKLFFGSGTQLSVL.

The V gene is TRBV18, the J gene TRBJ2-3, with 16 positions matching TRBD2. Looked up from germline, CDR1 is KGHSH and CDR2 is LQKENI. The junction had 5 bases not matched to a gene; V was cut back by 4 bases and J by 4 bases. The CDR3 has 17 amino acids. In nucleotides, the CDR3 is TGTGCCAGCTCACAGGGACTAGCGGGAGGGCCAGCAGATACGCAGTATTTT. Protein: CASSQGLAGGPADTQYF.

This chain connects TRBV15 to TRBJ1-2; D may be TRBD1 (6 bases). This CDR3 spans 15 amino acids. CDR1 and CDR2 from the germline V gene are LNHNV and YYDKDF (reference sequence). V was cut by 5 bases and J by 4 bases, with 17 bases left in between. CDR3 protein: CATSWNRGAIYGYTF. The CDR3 nucleotides read TGTGCCACCAGCTGGAATCGGGGGGCGATCTATGGCTACACCTTC.

This chain joins TRBV9 and TRBJ2-7; D possibly corresponds to TRBD2 (6 bases). V lost 1 base and J 1 base, leaving 12 bases between the germline ends. Looked up from germline, CDR1 is SGDLS and CDR2 is YYNGEE. The CDR3 contains 15 residues. In DNA, the CDR3 is TGTGCCAGCAGCGTACAAGCAGGGAGGTCCTACGAGCAGTACTTC. Amino acids: CASSVQAGRSYEQYF.

V and J are TRBV6-5 and TRBJ2-5; the match to TRBD2 covers 7 bases. There are 15 residues in the CDR3. CDR1 MNHEY and CDR2 SVGAGI come from the germline V gene. With V trimmed by 1 base and J by 1 base, 3 bases remained unmatched. The DNA for the CDR3 is TGTGCCAGCAGTTACTGGCGGGAGTCCCAAGAGACCCAGTACTTC. Residues: CASSYWRESQETQYF.

The gene calls are TRBV10-2 and TRBJ2-7; D is possibly TRBD1 (5 bases). Trimming removed 3 bases from V and 1 base from J, with 10 bases in between. The germline CDR1 and CDR2 sequences are WSHSY and SAAADI. The CDR3 extends over 14 amino acids. The CDR3 DNA reads TGCGCCAGCAGTGAACCCCAGGGTTCCTACGAGCAGTACTTC. It specifies CASSEPQGSYEQYF.

The DNA of the CDR3 is TGTGCCAGCAGCCTCGGGACAGGGAGGGAAAAACTGTTTTTT. Translating it yields CASSLGTGREKLFF. The chain combines TRBV9 with TRBJ1-4; 9 bases are shared with TRBD1. V lost 4 bases, J lost 8 bases, and 6 bases stayed unmatched. Germline values: CDR1 SGDLS, CDR2 YYNGEE. The CDR3 runs to 14 residues.

The J gene is TRBJ1-1, the V gene TRBV5-5; D not resolved. Deletions cut 1 base from V and 2 bases from J, with 9 bases between. The CDR3 extends over 14 amino acids. Germline lookup yields CDR1 SGHKS and CDR2 YYEKEE (reference sequence). This CDR3 reads CASSLIWSNTEAFF. CDR3 coding DNA: TGTGCCAGCAGCTTGATATGGAGTAACACTGAAGCTTTCTTT.

In this sample, this clone turned up a few times. As DNA, the CDR3 is TGTGCCAGCCGTCTCCCACAGGGGCAAGATGAAAAACTGTTTTTT. Its protein product is CASRLPQGQDEKLFF. The chain links TRBV28 to TRBJ1-4; the match to TRBD1 covers 7 bases. Germline lookup yields CDR1 MDHEN and CDR2 SYDVKM. Losses at the gene ends were 8 bases for V and 6 bases for J; bases not matched to a gene: 12. This CDR3 contains 15 residues.

The table lists this clone with a count of one. The V gene is TRBV28, the J gene TRBJ1-2; 8 bases agree with TRBD1. V lost 2 bases and J lost 4; bases outside the gene matches: 0. The CDR3 has 13 residues. The germline gives CDR1 MDHEN, CDR2 SYDVKM. CDR3 protein: CASSLDRGYGYTF. The CDR3 nucleotides are TGTGCCAGCAGTTTAGACAGGGGCTATGGCTACACCTTC.

V and J are TRBV3-1 (or the pseudogene TRBV3-2) and TRBJ2-5; 7 positions match TRBD2. Germline V CDR1 and CDR2: LGHDT, YNNKEL (reference sequence). The length of the CDR3 is 14 residues. The V and J ends lost 2 bases and 2 bases, in that order; junction bases with no gene match: 2. CDR3 protein: CASSQTGGQETQYF. CDR3 sequence (DNA): TGTGCCAGCAGCCAAACGGGGGGACAAGAGACCCAGTACTTC.

The chain employs TRBV7-9 and TRBJ1-2, with 7 bases lining up with TRBD1. Germline loops: CDR1 SEHNR, CDR2 FQNEAQ (reference sequence). The CDR3 consists of 16 residues. The V gene end was trimmed by 5 bases and the J gene end by 4 bases; junction bases not matched to a gene: 13. The CDR3 coding sequence is TGTGCCAGCAGCCTTCAAACAGGGGTGAGAGGCTATGGCTACACCTTC. This gives the protein CASSLQTGVRGYGYTF.

This clone was observed a few times. This chain links TRBV18 with TRBJ2-3, with D possibly matching TRBD2 (5 bases). CDR1 and CDR2 from the germline V gene are KGHSH and LQKENI. There are 15 residues in the CDR3. Trimming pared 2 bases from V and 2 bases from J, leaving 11 bases between. The CDR3 DNA is TGTGCCAGCTCACCAAGGCAGGAGGCCACAGATACGCAGTATTTT. It yields the protein CASSPRQEATDTQYF.

This rearrangement joins TRBV2 to TRBJ2-1; 16 bases align to TRBD2. In germline, CDR1 is SNHLY, CDR2 FYNNEI. The V and J ends lost 5 bases and 4 bases, in that order; junction bases with no gene match: 2. This CDR3 is 16 amino acids long. The chain's CDR3 is CASSKGLAGGYNEQFF. In nucleotides, the CDR3 is TGTGCCAGCAGTAAGGGACTAGCGGGAGGGTACAATGAGCAGTTCTTC.

The chain is built from TRBV6-5 and TRBJ2-7; 7 bases are shared with TRBD1. Germline V gives CDR1 MNHEY, CDR2 SVGAGI. Trimming removed 6 bases from V and 0 bases from J; junction bases left unmatched: 8. The CDR3 runs to 15 residues. The CDR3 nucleotides are TGTGCCAGCAGGCCCTCGACAGGGACCTCCTACGAGCAGTACTTC. Protein: CASRPSTGTSYEQYF.

This chain uses TRBV11-2 with TRBJ2-1; TRBD1 might be the D (6 bases). Germline V CDR1 and CDR2: SGHAT, FQNNGV. The CDR3 sequence is 14 residues long. Between the trimmed V and J ends, which lost 5 bases and 7 bases, there was a span of 15 bases. The CDR3 coding sequence is TGTGCCAGCAGCCTTTTACAGGGTAGGAATGAGCAGTTCTTC. It codes for CASSLLQGRNEQFF. Together with reference TRBV11-2 and TRBJ2-1, the CDR3 gives the full variable domain: EAGVAQSPRYKIIEKRQSVAFWCNPISGHATLYWYQQILGQGPKLLIQFQNNGVVDDSQLPKDRFSAERLKGVDSTLKIQPAKLEDSAVYLCASSLLQGRNEQFFGPGTRLTVL.

CDR3 coding DNA: TGTGCCAGTTCCTCCACGGGGGGGTTGTGGGAGACCCAGTACTTC. Translating it yields CASSSTGGLWETQYF. This chain uses TRBV28 with TRBJ2-5, with 8 bases identical to TRBD2. Germline V CDR1 and CDR2: MDHEN, SYDVKM. Trimming removed 9 bases from V and 5 bases from J; junction bases left unmatched: 14. CDR3 length: 15 residues.

The CDR3 coding sequence is TGTGCCAGCAGCATAGGCCCTCGCCGGGACAGATTACAACTAAGCTATGGCTACACCTTC. It is translated as CASSIGPRRDRLQLSYGYTF. The V and J genes are TRBV7-8 and TRBJ1-2; 7 positions match TRBD1. The trim removed 5 bases at V and 4 bases at J, leaving 25 bases unmatched. This CDR3 is built from 20 residues. Germline CDR1 and CDR2: SGHVS and FQNEAQ. The full variable domain, rest sourced from reference TRBV7-8 and TRBJ1-2, is GAGVSQSPRYKVAKRGQDVALRCDPISGHVSLFWYQQALGQGPEFLTYFQNEAQLDKSGLPSDRFFAERPEGSVSTLKIQRTQQEDSAVYLCASSIGPRRDRLQLSYGYTFGSGTRLTVV.

This chain joins TRBV6-5 and TRBJ1-3, with D perhaps TRBD1 (5 bases). CDR3 length: 16 amino acids. Germline-derived CDR1 and CDR2 are MNHEY and SVGAGI. Trimming left V 3 bases short and J 0 bases short, with 12 bases between. CDR3 amino acids: CASSYTGPNSGNTIYF. Written as DNA, the CDR3 is TGTGCCAGCAGTTATACAGGACCAAACTCTGGAAACACCATATATTTT.

The chain uses TRBV12-3 or TRBV12-4 and TRBJ2-1; D is possibly TRBD2 (6 bases). The V end lost 3 bases, the J end lost 10 bases, and 7 bases lay between the germline ends. The CDR3 is made up of 11 amino acids. CDR3 DNA: TGTGCCAGCAGTTTGGAGGGGGAGCAGTTCTTC. Its protein product is CASSLEGEQFF.

The chain combines TRBV2 with TRBJ1-5; D gene unclear. This CDR3 region has 15 residues. The V end lost 7 bases, the J end lost 3 bases, and 16 bases lay between the germline ends. Per the germline V gene, CDR1 is SNHLY and CDR2 is FYNNEI. The DNA for the CDR3 is TGTGCCAGCACCATGGACGGAGGGCACAATCAGCCCCAGCATTTT. It encodes CASTMDGGHNQPQHF.

The gene calls are TRBV19 and TRBJ1-2, with D tentatively TRBD1 (5 bases). The germline V and J ends were trimmed by 3 bases and 3 bases, with 8 bases remaining between them. Germline assignment: CDR1 LNHDA and CDR2 SQIVND (reference sequence). CDR3 size: 13 residues. The CDR3 protein is CASSMTAHYGYTF. DNA of the CDR3: TGTGCCAGTAGTATGACAGCGCACTATGGCTACACCTTC.

The chain joins TRBV6-6 to TRBJ1-2; D is ambiguous. CDR1 and CDR2 from the germline V gene are MNHNY and SVGAGI (reference sequence). Trimming took 1 base from V and 2 from J, leaving 11 bases between them. There are 15 residues in the CDR3. CDR3 bases: TGTGCCAGCAGTTACTTTACAGATAGAAACTATGGCTACACCTTC. It yields the protein CASSYFTDRNYGYTF.

The V gene is TRBV28, the J gene TRBJ1-1; D is undetermined. With 6 bases removed from V and 4 bases from J, the gap between germline ends came to 6 bases. The CDR3 is made up of 11 amino acids. Germline V CDR1 and CDR2: MDHEN, SYDVKM. This CDR3 reads CASRLITEAFF. The CDR3 nucleotides read TGTGCCAGCAGGCTAATCACTGAAGCTTTCTTT.

This clone was detected only once. This chain uses TRBV19 with TRBJ2-7; D might be TRBD2 (6 bases). Germline lookup yields CDR1 LNHDA and CDR2 SQIVND (reference sequence). This CDR3 region has 13 residues. The V gene lost 3 bases and the J gene lost 1 base, with 7 bases spanning the gap. The CDR3 sequence is CASSMGLSYEQYF. The CDR3 DNA reads as TGTGCCAGTAGTATGGGACTTTCCTACGAGCAGTACTTC.